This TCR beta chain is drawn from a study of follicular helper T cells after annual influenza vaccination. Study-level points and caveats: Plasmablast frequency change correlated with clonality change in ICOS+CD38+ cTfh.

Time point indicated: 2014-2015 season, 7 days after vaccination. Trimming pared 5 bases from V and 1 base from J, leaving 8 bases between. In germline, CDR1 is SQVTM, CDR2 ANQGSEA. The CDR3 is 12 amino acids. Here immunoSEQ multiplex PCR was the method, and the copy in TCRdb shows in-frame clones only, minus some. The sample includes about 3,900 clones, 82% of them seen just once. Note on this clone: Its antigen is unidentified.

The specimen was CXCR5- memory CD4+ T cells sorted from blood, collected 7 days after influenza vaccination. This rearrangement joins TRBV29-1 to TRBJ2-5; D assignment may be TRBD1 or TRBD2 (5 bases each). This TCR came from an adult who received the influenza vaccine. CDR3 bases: TGCAGCGTTAATGGGGGCCAAGAGACCCAGTACTTC. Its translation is CSVNGGQETQYF. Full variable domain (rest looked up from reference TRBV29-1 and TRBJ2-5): SAVISQKPSRDICQRGTSLTIQCQVDSQVTMMFWYRQQPGQSLTLIATANQGSEATYESGFVIDKFPISRPNLTFSTLTVSNMSPEDSSIYLCSVNGGQETQYFGPGTRLLVL.